This TCR beta chain derives from a study of blood T cell repertoires in COVID-19. Turning to the study itself: Both acute and convalescent COVID-19 samples were obtained from the United States, Italy and Spain. The analysed material was cDNA or gDNA that came from T cells, B-cell-depleted T cells, or PBMCs.

Germline lookup yields CDR1 SNHLY and CDR2 FYNNEI. The CDR3 runs 14 residues. The J segment lost 8 bases and the V segment lost 5 bases, leaving 9 bases of the junction unmatched. As originally analysed: Estimated nucleated cell counts came from reference gene primer amplification. The table came from immunoSEQ multiplex PCR; TCRdb's copy has only in-frame clones and leaves some out. The V and J calls and the clone size are those of that table, but D and trimming were determined from the DNA. The sample has some 240,000 clones, roughly 83% seen once; the top ten hold about 9.5%. V and J are TRBV2 and TRBJ1-2; TRBD1 agrees at 9 bases. The TCR comes from an elderly woman with acute or convalescent COVID-19. Material: peripheral blood. CDR3 residues: CASSTYRGQGGYTF. Written as DNA, the CDR3 is TGTGCCAGCAGTACCTACAGGGGGCAAGGAGGCTACACCTTC.